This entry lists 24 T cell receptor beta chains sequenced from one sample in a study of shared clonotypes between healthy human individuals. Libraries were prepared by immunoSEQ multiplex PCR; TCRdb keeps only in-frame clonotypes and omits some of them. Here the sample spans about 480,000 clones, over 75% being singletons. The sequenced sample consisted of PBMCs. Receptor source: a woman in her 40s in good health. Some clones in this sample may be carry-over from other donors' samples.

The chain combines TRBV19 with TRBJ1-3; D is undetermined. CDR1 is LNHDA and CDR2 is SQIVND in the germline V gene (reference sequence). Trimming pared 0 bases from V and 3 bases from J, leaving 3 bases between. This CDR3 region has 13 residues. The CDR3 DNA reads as TGTGCCAGTAGTATAGATCGTGGAAACACCATATATTTT. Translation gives CASSIDRGNTIYF.

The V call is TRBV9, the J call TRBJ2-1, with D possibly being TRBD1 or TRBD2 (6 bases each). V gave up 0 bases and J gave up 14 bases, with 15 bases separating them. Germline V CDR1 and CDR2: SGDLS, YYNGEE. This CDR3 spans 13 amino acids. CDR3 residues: CASSVEGEGRKFF. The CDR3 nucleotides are TGTGCCAGCAGCGTAGAGGGGGAAGGGAGGAAGTTCTTC.

The chain's CDR3 is CASSLTPRVRSDEQFF. CDR3 DNA: TGTGCCAGCAGCCTTACACCCAGGGTCAGGTCGGATGAGCAGTTCTTC. This rearrangement joins TRBV7-8 to TRBJ2-1; TRBD1 might be the D (5 bases). Germline CDR1 is SGHVS and CDR2 is FQNEAQ. V was trimmed by 5 bases and J by 8 bases, leaving 22 bases between them. This CDR3 region has 16 residues. The full variable domain, its missing parts supplied by reference TRBV7-8 and TRBJ2-1, is GAGVSQSPRYKVAKRGQDVALRCDPISGHVSLFWYQQALGQGPEFLTYFQNEAQLDKSGLPSDRFFAERPEGSVSTLKIQRTQQEDSAVYLCASSLTPRVRSDEQFFGPGTRLTVL.

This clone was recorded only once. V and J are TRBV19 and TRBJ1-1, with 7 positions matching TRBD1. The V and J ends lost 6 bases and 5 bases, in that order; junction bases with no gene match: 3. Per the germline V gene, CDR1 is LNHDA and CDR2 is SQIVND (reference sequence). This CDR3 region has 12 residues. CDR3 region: CASSYRGTEAFF. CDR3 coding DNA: TGTGCCAGTAGCTACAGGGGTACTGAAGCTTTCTTT.

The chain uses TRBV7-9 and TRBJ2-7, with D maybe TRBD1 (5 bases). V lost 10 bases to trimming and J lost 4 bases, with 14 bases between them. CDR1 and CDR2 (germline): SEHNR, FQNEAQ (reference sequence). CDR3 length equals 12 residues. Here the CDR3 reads CAITGSGYEQYF. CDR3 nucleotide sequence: TGTGCCATTACGGGCTCAGGGTACGAGCAGTACTTC.

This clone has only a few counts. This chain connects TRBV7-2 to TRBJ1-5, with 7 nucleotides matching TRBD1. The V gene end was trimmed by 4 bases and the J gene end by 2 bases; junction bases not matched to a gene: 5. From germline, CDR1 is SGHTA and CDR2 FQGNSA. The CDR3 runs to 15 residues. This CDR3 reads CASSYSTGGNQPQHF. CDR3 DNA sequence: TGTGCCAGCAGCTACTCTACAGGGGGCAATCAGCCCCAGCATTTT.

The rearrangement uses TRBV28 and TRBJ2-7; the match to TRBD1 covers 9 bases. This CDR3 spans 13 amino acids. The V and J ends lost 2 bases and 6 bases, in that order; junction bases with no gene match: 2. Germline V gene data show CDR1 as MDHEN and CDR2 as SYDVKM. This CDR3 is CASSLGQGPEQYF. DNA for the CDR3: TGTGCCAGCAGTTTAGGACAGGGGCCCGAGCAGTACTTC.

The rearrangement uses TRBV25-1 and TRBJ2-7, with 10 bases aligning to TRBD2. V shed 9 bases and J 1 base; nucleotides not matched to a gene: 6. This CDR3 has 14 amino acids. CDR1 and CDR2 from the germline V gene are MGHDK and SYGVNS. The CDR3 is CASTGTSASYEQYF. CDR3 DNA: TGTGCCAGTACCGGGACTAGCGCATCCTACGAGCAGTACTTC.

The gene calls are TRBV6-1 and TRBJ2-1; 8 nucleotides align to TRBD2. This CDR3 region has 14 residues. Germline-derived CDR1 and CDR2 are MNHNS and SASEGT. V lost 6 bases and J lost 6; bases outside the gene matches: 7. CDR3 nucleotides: TGTGCCAGCAGCCCCGGGAGGGCCGGCAATGAGCAGTTCTTC. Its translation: CASSPGRAGNEQFF.

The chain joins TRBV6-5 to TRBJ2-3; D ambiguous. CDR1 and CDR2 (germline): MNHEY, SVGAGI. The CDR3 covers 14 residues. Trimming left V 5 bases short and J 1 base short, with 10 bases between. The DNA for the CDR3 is TGTGCCAGCAGTCCCGGTCATGGCACAGATACGCAGTATTTT. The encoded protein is CASSPGHGTDTQYF.

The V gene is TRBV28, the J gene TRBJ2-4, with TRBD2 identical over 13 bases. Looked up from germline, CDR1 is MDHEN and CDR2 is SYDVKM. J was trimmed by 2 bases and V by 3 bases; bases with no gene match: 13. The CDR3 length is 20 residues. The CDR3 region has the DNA TGTGCCAGCAGTTTGGGACCGGGACTAGCGGGACAGCATTCCAAAAACATTCAGTACTTC. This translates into CASSLGPGLAGQHSKNIQYF.

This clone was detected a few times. CDR3 DNA: TGCGCCAGCAGCCAAGATCGCAGACCTTCCCAGCAGTTCTTC. As protein: CASSQDRRPSQQFF. The V and J genes are TRBV4-3 and TRBJ2-1; D call uncertain. The length of the CDR3 is 14 residues. Trimming removed 0 bases at V and 11 bases at J, with 14 bases between. In germline, CDR1 is LGHNA, CDR2 YSLEER.

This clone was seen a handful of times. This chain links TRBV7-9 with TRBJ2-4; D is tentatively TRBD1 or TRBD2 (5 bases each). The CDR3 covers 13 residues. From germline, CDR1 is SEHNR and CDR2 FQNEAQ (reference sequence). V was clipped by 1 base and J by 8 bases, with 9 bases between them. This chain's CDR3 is CASSLGGVDIQYF. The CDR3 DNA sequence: TGTGCCAGCAGCTTAGGAGGGGTTGACATTCAGTACTTC.

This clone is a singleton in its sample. CDR3 in amino acids: CASSRLAGGYYEQYF. The CDR3 nucleotides read TGTGCCAGCAGCCGACTAGCGGGAGGATACTACGAGCAGTACTTC. The chain links TRBV27 to TRBJ2-7; 13 nucleotides line up with TRBD2. Germline V gene lookup returns CDR1 MNHEY and CDR2 SMNVEV (reference sequence). Trimming at V came to 6 bases and at J to 3 bases, leaving 5 bases not matched to a gene. The CDR3 is 15 residues long.

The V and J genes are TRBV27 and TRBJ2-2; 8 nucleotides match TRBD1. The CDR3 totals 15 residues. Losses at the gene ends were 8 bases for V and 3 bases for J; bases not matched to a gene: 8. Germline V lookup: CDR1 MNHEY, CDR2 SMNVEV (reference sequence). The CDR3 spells CASPLPGQDTGELFF. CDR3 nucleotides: TGTGCCAGCCCCCTTCCGGGACAGGACACCGGGGAGCTGTTTTTT.

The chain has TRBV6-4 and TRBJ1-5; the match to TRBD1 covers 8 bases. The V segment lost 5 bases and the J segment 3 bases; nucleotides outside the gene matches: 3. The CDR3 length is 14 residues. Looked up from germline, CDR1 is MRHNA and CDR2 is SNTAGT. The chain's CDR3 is CASSQGADNQPQHF. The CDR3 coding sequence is TGTGCCAGCAGTCAGGGGGCCGACAATCAGCCCCAGCATTTT.

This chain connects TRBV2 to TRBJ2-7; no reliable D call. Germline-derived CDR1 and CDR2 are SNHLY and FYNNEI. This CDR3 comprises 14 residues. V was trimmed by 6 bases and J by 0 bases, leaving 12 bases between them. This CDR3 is CASRRLSSSYEQYF. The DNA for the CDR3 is TGTGCCAGCAGAAGATTGAGCAGCTCCTACGAGCAGTACTTC.

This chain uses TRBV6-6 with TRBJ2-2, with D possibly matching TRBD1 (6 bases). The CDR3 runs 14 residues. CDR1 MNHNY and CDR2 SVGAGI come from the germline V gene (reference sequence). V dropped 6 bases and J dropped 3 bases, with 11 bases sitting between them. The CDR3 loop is CASRRGTYTGELFF. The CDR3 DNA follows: TGTGCCAGCAGACGAGGGACATACACCGGGGAGCTGTTTTTT.

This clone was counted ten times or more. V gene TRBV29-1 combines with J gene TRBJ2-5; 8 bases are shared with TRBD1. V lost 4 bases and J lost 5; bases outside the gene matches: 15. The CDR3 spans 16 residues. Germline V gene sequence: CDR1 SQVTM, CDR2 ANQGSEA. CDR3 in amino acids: CSVVNPLTGGGETQYF. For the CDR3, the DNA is TGCAGCGTTGTAAACCCTTTAACAGGGGGAGGCGAGACCCAGTACTTC.

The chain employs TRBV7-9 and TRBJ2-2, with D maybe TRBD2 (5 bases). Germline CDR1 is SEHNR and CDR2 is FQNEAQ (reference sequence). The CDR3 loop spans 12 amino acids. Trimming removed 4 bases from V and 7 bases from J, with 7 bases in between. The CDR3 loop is CASSSTSGELFF. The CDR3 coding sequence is TGTGCCAGCAGCTCAACTAGCGGGGAGCTGTTTTTT.

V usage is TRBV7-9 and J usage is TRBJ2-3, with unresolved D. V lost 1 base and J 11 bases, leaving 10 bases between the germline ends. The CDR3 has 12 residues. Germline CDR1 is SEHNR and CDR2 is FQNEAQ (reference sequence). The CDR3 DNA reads TGTGCCAGCAGCTTAGATTTGGGCAAGCAGTATTTT. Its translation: CASSLDLGKQYF.

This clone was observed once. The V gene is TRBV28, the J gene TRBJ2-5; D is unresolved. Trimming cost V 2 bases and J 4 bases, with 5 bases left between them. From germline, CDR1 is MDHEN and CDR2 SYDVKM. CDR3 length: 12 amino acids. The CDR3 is CASSLVGETQYF. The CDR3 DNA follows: TGTGCCAGCAGTTTAGTAGGAGAGACCCAGTACTTC.

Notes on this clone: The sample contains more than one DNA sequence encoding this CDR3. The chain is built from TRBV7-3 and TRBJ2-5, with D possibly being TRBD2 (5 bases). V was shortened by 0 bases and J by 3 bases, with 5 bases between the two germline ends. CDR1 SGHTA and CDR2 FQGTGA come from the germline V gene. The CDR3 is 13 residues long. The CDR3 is CASSLTREETQYF. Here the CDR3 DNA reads TGTGCCAGCAGCTTAACGAGGGAAGAGACCCAGTACTTC.

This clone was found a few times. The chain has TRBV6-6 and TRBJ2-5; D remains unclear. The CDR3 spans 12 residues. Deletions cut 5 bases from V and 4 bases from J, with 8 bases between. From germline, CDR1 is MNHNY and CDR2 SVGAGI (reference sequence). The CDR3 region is CASSQVGETQYF. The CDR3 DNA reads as TGTGCCAGCAGTCAAGTGGGAGAGACCCAGTACTTC.